Below are 25 T cell receptor beta chains sequenced from a single sample in a study of blood T cell repertoires in COVID-19. The protocol was immunoSEQ multiplex PCR, while the TCRdb copy is restricted to in-frame clones and leaves out a portion. The table has around 150,000 clones, 70% to 85% seen once. The sample consisted of peripheral blood. These receptors were taken from a woman in her forties with COVID-19, enrolled during active disease.

This rearrangement joins TRBV5-4 to TRBJ2-5; TRBD2 agrees at 7 bases. The CDR3 is 13 residues long. Trimming took 0 bases from V and 5 from J; bases not matched to a gene: 1. CDR1 and CDR2 (germline): SGHNT, YYREEE (reference sequence). The CDR3 coding sequence is TGTGCCAGCAGCTTGGCGCGGGGGGAGACCCAGTACTTC. Protein sequence: CASSLARGETQYF.

The chain links TRBV7-3 to TRBJ2-1; a weak D match, TRBD2 (7 bases). Germline CDR1 SGHTA, CDR2 FQGTGA. V was cut by 5 bases and J by 2 bases, with 22 bases left in between. The CDR3 has 18 residues. The DNA for the CDR3 is TGTGCCAGCAGCCCCACTGGGGGGGCGGGATCCCCCTACAATGAGCAGTTCTTC. Protein sequence: CASSPTGGAGSPYNEQFF. Using reference TRBV7-3 and TRBJ2-1 for the parts outside the CDR3, the full variable domain is GAGVSQTPSNKVTEKGKYVELRCDPISGHTALYWYRQSLGQGPEFLIYFQGTGAADDSGLPNDRFFAVRPEGSVSTLKIQRTERGDSAVYLCASSPTGGAGSPYNEQFFGPGTRLTVL.

The genes are TRBV3-1 (or the pseudogene TRBV3-2) and TRBJ1-1; D unclear. Per the germline V gene, CDR1 is LGHDT and CDR2 is YNNKEL (reference sequence). The length of the CDR3 is 12 residues. Trimming shortened V by 3 bases and J by 7 bases, and 9 bases separated the two germline ends. This chain's CDR3 is CASSHPPGEAFF. The DNA for the CDR3 is TGTGCCAGCAGCCACCCTCCGGGTGAAGCTTTCTTT.

The chain recombines TRBV7-9 with TRBJ1-2; TRBD1 matches at 7 bases. This CDR3 region has 17 residues. From germline, CDR1 is SEHNR and CDR2 FQNEAQ (reference sequence). With 0 bases clipped from V and 5 bases from J, the junction kept 12 bases outside the gene matches. The CDR3, as DNA: TGTGCCAGCAGCTTAGCGACTCGAGGACAGGCGACATATGGCTACACCTTC. Protein: CASSLATRGQATYGYTF. Full variable domain (rest looked up from reference TRBV7-9 and TRBJ1-2): DTGVSQNPRHKITKRGQNVTFRCDPISEHNRLYWYRQTLGQGPEFLTYFQNEAQLEKSRLLSDRFSAERPKGSFSTLEIQRTEQGDSAMYLCASSLATRGQATYGYTFGSGTRLTVV.

This clone has at least ten counts. V and J are TRBV2 and TRBJ1-4, with D uncertain. Germline CDR1 SNHLY, CDR2 FYNNEI. CDR3 length: 15 amino acids. The ends were cut back, 6 bases at V and 0 bases at J, with 11 bases in the middle. Here the CDR3 reads CASSLGVATNEKLFF. As DNA, the CDR3 is TGTGCCAGCAGCCTGGGCGTTGCAACTAATGAAAAACTGTTTTTT.

V usage is TRBV5-5 and J usage is TRBJ2-6; 7 bases agree with TRBD1. Trimming removed 4 bases from V and 2 bases from J; junction bases left unmatched: 9. The CDR3 runs 17 residues. Germline assignment: CDR1 SGHKS and CDR2 YYEKEE (reference sequence). Here the CDR3 reads CASSPIEGAPGANVLTF. The CDR3 DNA reads as TGTGCCAGCAGCCCTATTGAGGGGGCGCCTGGGGCCAACGTCCTGACTTTC.

V and J are TRBV3-1 (or the pseudogene TRBV3-2) and TRBJ2-5, with 7 bases that match TRBD2. V was pared by 4 bases and J by 5 bases, with 4 bases of the junction left unmatched. Germline lookup yields CDR1 LGHDT and CDR2 YNNKEL (reference sequence). This CDR3 spans 13 amino acids. CDR3 bases: TGTGCCAGCAGCCTCTGGCGGGAGGAGACCCAGTACTTC. Protein: CASSLWREETQYF.

The chain is built from TRBV5-1 and TRBJ2-1, with 9 bases lining up with TRBD1. Losses at the gene ends were 3 bases for V and 7 bases for J; bases not matched to a gene: 14. Per the germline V gene, CDR1 is SGHRS and CDR2 is YFSETQ. The CDR3 length is 17 residues. Here the CDR3 reads CASSWGQGAFGRNEQFF. DNA of the CDR3: TGCGCCAGCAGCTGGGGACAGGGCGCGTTCGGGAGGAATGAGCAGTTCTTC.

The genes are TRBV6-5 and TRBJ2-3; the D gene is possibly TRBD1 (6 bases). There are 13 residues in the CDR3. Germline assignment: CDR1 MNHEY and CDR2 SVGAGI. The ends were cut back, 8 bases at V and 2 bases at J, with 11 bases in the middle. This CDR3 reads CASATGPTDTQYF. The CDR3 DNA is TGTGCCAGCGCGACAGGTCCCACAGATACGCAGTATTTT.

This chain joins TRBV29-1 and TRBJ2-3, with 7 bases identical to TRBD1. V lost 4 bases, J lost 0 bases, and 7 bases stayed unmatched. Germline V lookup: CDR1 SQVTM, CDR2 ANQGSEA. The CDR3 is 15 residues long. CDR3 sequence (DNA): TGCAGCGTTGTCGGGACAGCTGCTAGCACAGATACGCAGTATTTT. Its protein is CSVVGTAASTDTQYF.

This clone was seen once. The chain links TRBV4-2 to TRBJ2-6, with a possible D match to TRBD1 (6 bases). The V gene lost 4 bases and the J gene lost 9 bases, with 13 bases spanning the gap. Germline lookup yields CDR1 LGHNA and CDR2 YNFKEQ. The CDR3 length is 14 residues. The CDR3 DNA sequence: TGTGCCAGCAGCCCGAGACAGGAGAGCAACGTCCTGACTTTC. This translates into CASSPRQESNVLTF.

The rearrangement joins TRBV18 to TRBJ2-7; D possibly corresponds to TRBD2 (6 bases). The germline V gene has CDR1 KGHSH and CDR2 LQKENI. This CDR3 comprises 14 residues. The germline V and J ends were trimmed by 5 bases and 2 bases, with 13 bases remaining between them. Here the CDR3 DNA reads TGTGCCAGCTCATCCGGGACTGGGACCTACGAGCAGTACTTC. Its translation is CASSSGTGTYEQYF.

The chain recombines TRBV27 with TRBJ1-2, with 7 bases identical to TRBD1. V dropped 7 bases and J dropped 13; count of bases not matched to a gene: 18. The CDR3 has 14 residues. The germline CDR1 and CDR2 sequences are MNHEY and SMNVEV (reference sequence). The CDR3 DNA reads as TGTGCCAGCAATGACAGGGTCGGGAGCCGGGGTCCCACCTTC. This translates into CASNDRVGSRGPTF.

The rearrangement joins TRBV30 to TRBJ1-5; 9 bases map to TRBD1. The CDR3 runs to 14 residues. V dropped 1 base and J dropped 6; count of bases not matched to a gene: 4. Germline V gene data show CDR1 as GTSNPN and CDR2 as SVGIG (reference sequence). The CDR3 nucleotides are TGTGCCTGGAGTGCCGGGACAGGGTTTCAGCCCCAGCATTTT. It yields the protein CAWSAGTGFQPQHF.

This clone was picked up one time. The chain uses TRBV7-3 and TRBJ2-7; D is unclear. Germline V gene data show CDR1 as SGHTA and CDR2 as FQGTGA. The CDR3 runs to 15 residues. V dropped 1 base and J dropped 5 bases, with 15 bases sitting between them. CDR3 loop: CASSLISATANEQYF. The CDR3 coding sequence is TGTGCCAGCAGCTTAATATCAGCTACAGCAAACGAGCAGTACTTC.

This clone has more than one count but fewer than ten. The chain carries TRBV9 and TRBJ1-1; D is unresolved. Trimming removed 0 bases at V and 5 bases at J, with 14 bases between. CDR3 length: 15 residues. Germline loops: CDR1 SGDLS, CDR2 YYNGEE. The CDR3 DNA is TGTGCCAGCAGCGTAGAAGTATCGAGCGGGACTGAAGCTTTCTTT. Encoded protein: CASSVEVSSGTEAFF.

The chain carries TRBV7-9 and TRBJ1-3, with a tentative D call TRBD1 (5 bases). The CDR3 covers 15 residues. The V gene's germline CDR1 is SEHNR and CDR2 FQNEAQ (reference sequence). V was pared by 3 bases and J by 2 bases, with 11 bases between. The CDR3 bases are TGTGCCAGCAGCTTGACAGAAATTCCTGGAAACACCATATATTTT. This gives the protein CASSLTEIPGNTIYF.

The chain links TRBV3-1 (or the pseudogene TRBV3-2) to TRBJ2-1, with 10 nucleotides matching TRBD2. Germline V gene sequence: CDR1 LGHDT, CDR2 YNNKEL (reference sequence). V lost 6 bases and J lost 9; bases outside the gene matches: 11. This CDR3 contains 15 residues. The CDR3: CASRPTTSGRGEQFF. For the CDR3, the DNA is TGTGCCAGCAGGCCTACGACTAGCGGGCGGGGTGAGCAGTTCTTC.

The V call is TRBV27, the J call TRBJ2-2; TRBD1 might be the D (6 bases). V dropped 6 bases and J dropped 4 bases, with 15 bases sitting between them. Germline CDR1 and CDR2: MNHEY and SMNVEV (reference sequence). The CDR3 length is 15 residues. The CDR3 DNA is TGTGCCAGCAGGAGGGGCAGGGGATCCACCGGGGAGCTGTTTTTT. Amino acids: CASRRGRGSTGELFF.

This chain links TRBV10-1 with TRBJ2-1; 7 nucleotides align to TRBD2. The germline V gene has CDR1 WNHNN and CDR2 SYGVQD (reference sequence). The J segment lost 4 bases and the V segment lost 2 bases, leaving 2 bases of the junction unmatched. CDR3 length: 14 amino acids. The CDR3 DNA is TGCGCCAGCAGTGAGGCTAGCGGTTACAATGAGCAGTTCTTC. This encodes CASSEASGYNEQFF.

This clone was picked up a small number of times. CDR3 region: CSVESRRTSGFPNEQFF. The DNA for the CDR3 is TGCAGCGTTGAAAGCCGGAGGACTAGCGGCTTCCCCAATGAGCAGTTCTTC. This chain links TRBV29-1 with TRBJ2-1, with 10 bases fitting TRBD2. The CDR3 is made up of 17 amino acids. With V trimmed by 2 bases and J by 6 bases, 13 bases remained unmatched. The germline V gene encodes CDR1 SQVTM and CDR2 ANQGSEA.

V and J are TRBV11-3 and TRBJ2-7, with TRBD2 matching over 7 bases. Germline CDR1 SGHNT, CDR2 YENEEA. The V and J ends lost 4 bases and 1 base, in that order; junction bases with no gene match: 1. CDR3 length: 13 amino acids. CDR3 DNA: TGTGCCAGCAGCTCGGGAGGTTCCTACGAGCAGTACTTC. This translates into CASSSGGSYEQYF.

J is TRBJ2-3 and V is TRBV2; D is unresolved. CDR3 length equals 13 residues. The ends were cut back, 4 bases at V and 2 bases at J, with 7 bases in the middle. Germline CDR1 reads SNHLY; CDR2 reads FYNNEI. CDR3 sequence (DNA): TGTGCCAGCAGTGGCGGCAACACAGATACGCAGTATTTT. Its translation is CASSGGNTDTQYF.

V gene TRBV7-9 combines with J gene TRBJ2-7; 14 bases match TRBD2. Germline V gene lookup returns CDR1 SEHNR and CDR2 FQNEAQ (reference sequence). Unmatched junction bases numbered 4, after V lost 5 bases and J lost 4 bases. CDR3 length: 15 amino acids. The CDR3 sequence: CASSLGTSGSYEQYF. DNA of the CDR3: TGTGCCAGCAGCCTGGGGACTAGCGGGAGTTACGAGCAGTACTTC.

The rearrangement uses TRBV3-1 (or the pseudogene TRBV3-2) and TRBJ2-7; TRBD1 matches at 9 bases. The CDR3 covers 16 residues. The V gene's germline CDR1 is LGHDT and CDR2 YNNKEL (reference sequence). The V segment lost 5 bases and the J segment 1 base; nucleotides outside the gene matches: 9. CDR3 bases: TGTGCCAGCAGCGAAGTTCCGGGACAGGGTTCCTACGAGCAGTACTTC. As protein: CASSEVPGQGSYEQYF.